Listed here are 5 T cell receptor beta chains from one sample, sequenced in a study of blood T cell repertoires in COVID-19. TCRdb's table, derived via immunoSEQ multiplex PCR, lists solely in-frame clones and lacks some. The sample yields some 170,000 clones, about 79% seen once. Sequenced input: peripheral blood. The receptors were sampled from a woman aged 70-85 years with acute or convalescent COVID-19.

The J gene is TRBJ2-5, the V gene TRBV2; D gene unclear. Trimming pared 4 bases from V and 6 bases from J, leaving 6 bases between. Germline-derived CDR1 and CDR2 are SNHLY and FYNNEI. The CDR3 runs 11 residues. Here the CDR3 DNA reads TGTGCCAGCAGTGGCGGAAAGACCCAGTACTTC. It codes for CASSGGKTQYF.

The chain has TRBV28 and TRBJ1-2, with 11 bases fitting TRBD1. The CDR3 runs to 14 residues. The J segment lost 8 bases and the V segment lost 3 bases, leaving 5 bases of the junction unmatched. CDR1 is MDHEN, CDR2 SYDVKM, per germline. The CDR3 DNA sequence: TGTGCCAGCAGTTTTCTGGGACAGGGGGGCGGCTACACCTTC. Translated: CASSFLGQGGGYTF.

The CDR3 region has the DNA TGTGCCAGCAGCTTCGGACTAGCGGGAGATGAGCAGTACTTC. It translates to CASSFGLAGDEQYF. The chain employs TRBV7-9 and TRBJ2-7; 13 bases align to TRBD2. Germline CDR1 reads SEHNR; CDR2 reads FQNEAQ (reference sequence). The CDR3 consists of 14 residues. Unmatched junction bases numbered 3, after V lost 3 bases and J lost 7 bases.

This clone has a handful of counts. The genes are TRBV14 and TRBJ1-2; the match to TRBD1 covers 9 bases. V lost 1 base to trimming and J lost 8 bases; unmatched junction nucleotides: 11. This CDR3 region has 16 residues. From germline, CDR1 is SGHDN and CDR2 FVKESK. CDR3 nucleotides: TGTGCCAGCAGCCAAGGACCTAAGACAGGGGGACACGGCTACACCTTC. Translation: CASSQGPKTGGHGYTF.

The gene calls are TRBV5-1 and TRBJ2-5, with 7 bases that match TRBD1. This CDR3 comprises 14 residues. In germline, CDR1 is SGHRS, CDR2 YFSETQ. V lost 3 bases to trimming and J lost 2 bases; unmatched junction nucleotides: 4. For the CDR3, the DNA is TGCGCCAGCAGCTCACAGGGGCGGCAAGAGACCCAGTACTTC. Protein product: CASSSQGRQETQYF.